These T cell receptor beta chains were read from a single sample in a study of long-term antiretroviral therapy in people with HIV. Some clones are missing from TCRdb's copy, which holds only in-frame ones; the method was immunoSEQ multiplex PCR. Of 11,000 to 15,000 clones in the sample, approximately 85% were seen once. The material sequenced was unsorted PBMCs, taken 6.2 years after starting antiretroviral therapy. These receptors were collected from a man aged 35-49 years with HIV. CDR3s include the opening cysteine and the closing phenylalanine or tryptophan. Fields, in order: J gene, V gene, CDR3 protein.

TRBJ2-2,TRBV7-7,CASSLTSGMNTGELFF
TRBJ1-5,TRBV28,CASTKKRDSRIRNQPQHF
TRBJ2-4,TRBV6-6,CASSPTKAKNIQYF
TRBJ1-5,TRBV6-6,CASSYPGSQPQHF
TRBJ1-2,TRBV6-5,CASSYSMDTAYGYTF
TRBJ2-7,TRBV4-2,CASSPQGETYEQYF
TRBJ2-1,TRBV19,CASSTTSGNEQFF
TRBJ2-1,TRBV15,CATSRDRGGGAYNEQFF
TRBJ2-3,TRBV27,CASSLSPLAGDLDTQYF
TRBJ1-1,TRBV5-6,CASSRRTTGPRNTEAFF
TRBJ2-7,TRBV10-2,CASTPFSSYEQYF
TRBJ1-1,TRBV13,CASSFGGDTEAFF
TRBJ1-2,TRBV7-8,CASSLGLDPNYGYTF
TRBJ2-1,TRBV29-1,CSVSGSFDEQFF
TRBJ2-7,TRBV6-6,CASTMTGVAYEQYF
TRBJ2-5,TRBV11-2,CASSSGLALGRETQYF
TRBJ2-7,TRBV27,CASSSSGFTGEQYF
TRBJ2-7,TRBV5-1,CASSLTSLRTGGYYPYEQYF
TRBJ2-1,TRBV2,CASSTQGNEQFF
TRBJ1-1,TRBV5-1,CASSPSGGRDHDPMNTEAFF
TRBJ1-5,TRBV28,CASSLSGRNQPQHF
TRBJ2-1,TRBV7-3,CASSLTSSSYNEQFF
TRBJ1-2,TRBV21-1,CASSKEVRLRGIGGYTF
TRBJ2-1,TRBV7-3,CASSLGQGSKFF
TRBJ2-2,TRBV2,CASSEGGTGELFF
TRBJ2-1,TRBV4-1,CASSQDSNNEQFF
TRBJ1-5,TRBV4-1,CASSHIWGDSYSNQPQHF
TRBJ2-1,TRBV29-1,CSVEDLVSQGNEQFF
TRBJ2-7,TRBV5-1,CASSLGHEQYF
TRBJ1-2,TRBV7-2,CASSFDRGYTF
TRBJ1-1,TRBV28,CASSLTGTVPHFF
TRBJ1-1,TRBV10-3,CAISESGWDANTEAFF
TRBJ2-3,TRBV9,CASSVGTSTDTQYF
TRBJ2-7,TRBV7-2,CASSPAPSGRSYEQYF
TRBJ2-7,TRBV5-1,CASSLEVRQGVYEQYF
TRBJ2-2,TRBV19,CASGGGPGELFF
TRBJ2-3,TRBV27,CASSTTSSGKRGTQYF
TRBJ2-1,TRBV7-2,CASSTGLGIDNEQFF
TRBJ2-3,TRBV5-6,CASSLADTQYF
TRBJ1-2,TRBV18,CASSPSGQPESGYTF
TRBJ1-1,TRBV27,CASSLGWNTEAFF
TRBJ2-3,TRBV29-1,CSAWGLAEGDTQYF
TRBJ2-1,TRBV30,CAWSVGILVGTNEQFF
TRBJ2-7,TRBV11-2,CASSLPYRPEQYF
TRBJ2-3,TRBV4-2,CASSQPPRLAGGPNTDTQYF
TRBJ1-4,TRBV19,CASSLDGYQLFF
TRBJ2-2,TRBV15,CATAESGTYYTGELFF
TRBJ2-3,TRBV2,CASRSGTATDTQYF
TRBJ2-1,TRBV11-2,CASSPTSGSYNEQFF
TRBJ2-7,TRBV5-4,CASSQGSQGGYEQYF
TRBJ1-4,TRBV30,CAWSVGGEKLFF
TRBJ2-5,TRBV28,CASSQTQELETQYF
TRBJ2-6,TRBV27,CASSPVGTALSGANVLTF
TRBJ2-3,TRBV11-2,CASSLDRATDTQYF
TRBJ2-7,TRBV19,CASSGDRPYEQYF
TRBJ2-7,TRBV7-6,CASSLGDTGYEQYF
TRBJ2-6,TRBV19,CASWFSGANVLTF